This passage covers 16 T cell receptor beta chains from one sample sequenced in a study of T-cell reconstitution after alpha-beta-depleted transplantation in children listed by TCRdb under 2016. Library preparation employed PCR. This sample was sequenced with an Illumina HiSeq 2500. Molecular barcoding was employed in the preparation of TCR libraries, with unique molecular identifiers being used to normalize TCRbeta repertoire quantification. TCRdb's own reprocessing of the public reads used fastp at Q25 and MiXCR and kept productive beta chains. Here each entry gathers all rows of one CDR3 protein and keeps the most common genes and DNA. The sample profile shows more than 400,000 distinct CDR3 sequences; over 40% of them were found once. The leading ten clones occupy under 35% of the sample. Reading the label with the study, this specimen's treatment or condition is: allogeneic hematopoietic cell transplantation with graft depleted of TCRalphabeta T cells and CD19 B cells.

The sequences come from PBMCs, collected before TCRalphabeta/CD19-depleted stem cell transplant. The receptors shown here come from a girl aged 2-15 years with aplastic anemia, due to receive a stem cell transplant.

This chain joins TRBV6-1 and TRBJ1-2; D not certain. V gave up 2 bases and J gave up 4 bases, with 17 bases separating them. Per germline, CDR1 MNHNS and CDR2 SASEGT. The CDR3 is made up of 16 amino acids. The CDR3 here is CASSEIEAVGSYGYTF. The CDR3 DNA follows: TGTGCCAGCAGTGAAATTGAGGCCGTTGGGTCCTATGGCTACACCTTC.

The chain joins TRBV12-3 or TRBV12-4 to TRBJ2-1; D tentatively fits TRBD1 or TRBD2 (5 bases each). The V end lost 5 bases, the J end lost 12 bases, and 8 bases lay between the germline ends. The CDR3 loop spans 10 amino acids. The CDR3, as DNA: TGTGCCAGCAGTGGGGGTCCGCAGTTCTTC. Encoded protein: CASSGGPQFF.

At least ten counts were recorded for this clonotype. The chain is built from TRBV5-1 and TRBJ2-7; 9 nucleotides line up with TRBD1. The CDR3 spans 15 residues. Trimming removed 1 base from V and 4 bases from J; junction bases left unmatched: 6. Germline lookup yields CDR1 SGHRS and CDR2 YFSETQ. CDR3 DNA: TGCGCCAGCAGCTTGTGGACAGGGGCGGCGTACGAGCAGTACTTC. Protein: CASSLWTGAAYEQYF.

This chain joins TRBV13 and TRBJ2-5, with TRBD1 identical over 7 bases. This CDR3 contains 15 residues. Trimming at V came to 5 bases and at J to 1 base, leaving 7 bases not matched to a gene. In germline, CDR1 is PRHDT, CDR2 FYEKMQ (reference sequence). CDR3 protein: CASSQRQGAQETQYF. The CDR3 region has the DNA TGTGCCAGCAGCCAACGACAGGGTGCCCAAGAGACCCAGTACTTC. Full variable domain (rest looked up from reference TRBV13 and TRBJ2-5): AAGVIQSPRHLIKEKRETATLKCYPIPRHDTVYWYQQGPGQDPQFLISFYEKMQSDKGSIPDRFSAQQFSDYHSELNMSSLELGDSALYFCASSQRQGAQETQYFGPGTRLLVL.

The genes are TRBV5-1 and TRBJ2-1; 7 bases agree with TRBD1. The ends lost 4 bases at V and 4 bases at J; junction bases unmatched: 14. Germline V lookup: CDR1 SGHRS, CDR2 YFSETQ. CDR3 size: 17 residues. Here the CDR3 reads CASSRLKGASGYNEQFF. Written as DNA, the CDR3 is TGCGCCAGCAGCCGGCTTAAGGGGGCTTCGGGGTACAATGAGCAGTTCTTC. The full variable domain, rest sourced from reference TRBV5-1 and TRBJ2-1, is KAGVTQTPRYLIKTRGQQVTLSCSPISGHRSVSWYQQTPGQGLQFLFEYFSETQRNKGNFPGRFSGRQFSNSRSEMNVSTLELGDSALYLCASSRLKGASGYNEQFFGPGTRLTVL.

This chain links TRBV9 with TRBJ2-1, with 7 bases lining up with TRBD1. Germline CDR1 and CDR2: SGDLS and YYNGEE. J was trimmed by 0 bases and V by 3 bases; bases with no gene match: 3. This CDR3 spans 15 amino acids. The CDR3 DNA sequence: TGTGCCAGCAGCGCAAGGACAGGCTCCTACAATGAGCAGTTCTTC. Translated, it gives CASSARTGSYNEQFF.

This clonotype appeared once. This chain uses TRBV5-4 with TRBJ2-3, with a possible D match to TRBD2 (5 bases). The length of the CDR3 is 14 residues. CDR1 and CDR2 from the germline V gene are SGHNT and YYREEE (reference sequence). Trimming removed 2 bases at V and 7 bases at J, with 14 bases between. The CDR3 spells CASSLDGGPNTQYF. CDR3 DNA: TGTGCCAGCAGCTTAGACGGAGGTCCAAATACGCAGTATTTT.

The CDR3, as DNA: TGTGCCAGCCAAGCTCCTGGGGAGCTGTTTTTT. This gives the protein CASQAPGELFF. The genes are TRBV28 and TRBJ2-2; D unclear. Looked up from germline, CDR1 is MDHEN and CDR2 is SYDVKM. V was clipped by 8 bases and J by 8 bases, with 9 bases between them. The CDR3 extends over 11 amino acids.

The rearrangement links TRBV5-1 to TRBJ2-1; D gene uncertain. This CDR3 spans 13 amino acids. Germline V gene data show CDR1 as SGHRS and CDR2 as YFSETQ. The germline V and J ends were trimmed by 0 bases and 15 bases, with 16 bases remaining between them. The DNA of the CDR3 is TGCGCCAGCAGCTTGGCCTTAACAACCCCCCTGTTCTTC. It is translated as CASSLALTTPLFF.

This rearrangement joins TRBV28 to TRBJ1-5, with D possibly TRBD1 on 5 matching bases. Germline V gene data show CDR1 as MDHEN and CDR2 as SYDVKM. The V gene lost 6 bases and the J gene lost 0 bases, with 9 bases spanning the gap. This CDR3 spans 14 amino acids. For the CDR3, the DNA is TGTGCCAGCAGATTAACAGGTAGCAATCAGCCCCAGCATTTT. Protein product: CASRLTGSNQPQHF.

This clonotype was counted only a few times. This chain connects TRBV29-1 to TRBJ2-5, with D perhaps TRBD2 (5 bases). The CDR3 covers 13 residues. Germline V gene data show CDR1 as SQVTM and CDR2 as ANQGSEA. V was shortened by 8 bases and J by 2 bases, with 15 bases between the two germline ends. The DNA for the CDR3 is TGCAGCACATCCGGGGAATTTCAAGAGACCCAGTACTTC. Translated, it gives CSTSGEFQETQYF.

This clonotype was observed a handful of times. The CDR3 loop reads CASSLSGKVYGYTF. The CDR3 region has the DNA TGCGCCAGCAGCTTGTCAGGGAAGGTATATGGCTACACCTTC. The J gene is TRBJ1-2, the V gene TRBV5-1; possible D gene TRBD1, 5 bases. The CDR3 is 14 residues long. Per germline, CDR1 SGHRS and CDR2 YFSETQ. Trimming pared 1 base from V and 5 bases from J, leaving 12 bases between.

The sample holds many counts of this clonotype. V is TRBV12-3 or TRBV12-4 and J is TRBJ2-2, with 8 positions matching TRBD2. V was clipped by 3 bases and J by 4 bases; unmatched bases: 7. CDR3 size: 16 residues. As DNA, the CDR3 is TGTGCCAGCAGTTTTAGGGCGGGAGGTGCCACCGGGGAGCTGTTTTTT. Encoded protein: CASSFRAGGATGELFF.

The V call is TRBV5-5, the J call TRBJ2-7; 7 bases line up with TRBD1. Germline loops: CDR1 SGHKS, CDR2 YYEKEE (reference sequence). V lost 4 bases, J lost 4 bases, and 14 bases stayed unmatched. The CDR3 runs 16 residues. The CDR3 coding sequence is TGTGCCAGCAGCCGGGAATACGGACAGGCAGCTTACGAGCAGTACTTC. Translated, it gives CASSREYGQAAYEQYF.

In this sample, this clonotype turned up a few times. The chain combines TRBV6-5 with TRBJ1-5, with TRBD1 as a possible D gene (6 bases). Trimming stripped 4 bases from V and 3 bases from J, with 10 bases between. This CDR3 has 14 amino acids. Per germline, CDR1 MNHEY and CDR2 SVGAGI. CDR3 bases: TGTGCCAGCAGTTTGTGGACAGACAATCAGCCCCAGCATTTT. Translation gives CASSLWTDNQPQHF.

This clonotype showed up just a few times. This sequence joins TRBV6-5 and TRBJ2-1, with 8 nucleotides matching TRBD2. This CDR3 comprises 16 residues. In germline, CDR1 is MNHEY, CDR2 SVGAGI. Unmatched junction bases numbered 8, after V lost 0 bases and J lost 7 bases. CDR3 bases: TGTGCCAGCAGTTACTCGGGACTAGGCGGCACGAATGAGCAGTTCTTC. Protein sequence: CASSYSGLGGTNEQFF.